The 7 T cell receptor beta chains listed next were all sequenced from one sample in a study of identifying expanded T cells in peripheral blood. Assay used: immunoSEQ multiplex PCR; TCRdb lists only in-frame clones, some missing. The sample lists about 130,000 clones; 86% were seen once. Sequencing was performed on blood. These receptors were obtained from a person aged 18 to 75 in good health.

This chain links TRBV5-1 with TRBJ1-1; tentatively, D is TRBD1 (5 bases). CDR1 and CDR2 from the germline V gene are SGHRS and YFSETQ. V lost 4 bases to trimming and J lost 1 base, with 14 bases between them. The CDR3 is 15 residues long. The CDR3 reads CASSIREGRNTEAFF. The CDR3 bases are TGCGCCAGCAGCATAAGGGAGGGGAGGAACACTGAAGCTTTCTTT.

This clone appeared a few times. One end of the junction is discordant with germline, which a read error may explain. The same CDR3 is also encoded by other DNA sequences in this sample. The V gene is TRBV11-2, the J gene TRBJ2-5; the match to TRBD1 covers 8 bases. CDR1 is SGHAT, CDR2 FQNNGV, per germline. This CDR3 spans 16 amino acids. The CDR3 reads CASSRSSGQGTETQYF. As DNA, the CDR3 is TGCGCCAGCAGCCGATCTTCCGGACAGGGAACAGAGACCCAGTACTTC.

This clone was counted a few times. The V call is TRBV15, the J call TRBJ2-1, with TRBD2 identical over 10 bases. Trimming took 6 bases from V and 8 from J; bases not matched to a gene: 10. This CDR3 contains 15 residues. Germline V lookup: CDR1 LNHNV, CDR2 YYDKDF (reference sequence). CDR3 DNA sequence: TGTGCCACCAGAGACGGACTAGCGGATCGTCATGAGCAGTTCTTC. Encoded protein: CATRDGLADRHEQFF.

The chain has TRBV18 and TRBJ1-2; the D gene is possibly TRBD1 (5 bases). Per the germline V gene, CDR1 is KGHSH and CDR2 is LQKENI. The CDR3 runs 13 residues. Trimming took 6 bases from V and 7 from J, leaving 15 bases between them. CDR3 residues: CASSPGTNGGYTF. Written as DNA, the CDR3 is TGTGCCAGCTCCCCCGGGACGAACGGTGGCTACACCTTC.

CDR3 nucleotide sequence: TGCGCCAGCAGCCAAGATCTAAGAGCGGATGAGCAGTTCTTC. Its translation: CASSQDLRADEQFF. The chain recombines TRBV4-3 with TRBJ2-1; D may be TRBD2 (5 bases). Germline lookup yields CDR1 LGHNA and CDR2 YSLEER. This CDR3 spans 14 amino acids. Trimming took off 0 bases at V and 8 bases at J, with 11 bases between the two ends.

V gene TRBV2 combines with J gene TRBJ2-1; maybe TRBD2 (6 bases). Germline V lookup: CDR1 SNHLY, CDR2 FYNNEI. The CDR3 runs 16 residues. V lost 7 bases and J 3 bases, leaving 19 bases between the germline ends. CDR3 sequence reads: CASISPAGMGYNEQFF. DNA for the CDR3: TGTGCCAGCATTTCCCCCGCGGGGATGGGCTACAATGAGCAGTTCTTC.

V usage is TRBV7-9 and J usage is TRBJ2-5, with D uncertain. This CDR3 has 12 amino acids. Germline loops: CDR1 SEHNR, CDR2 FQNEAQ (reference sequence). The V end was cut by 5 bases, the J end by 5 bases, with 9 bases between. The CDR3 loop is CASSRQSETQYF. CDR3 in DNA: TGTGCCAGCAGCCGACAATCCGAGACCCAGTACTTC.